This T cell receptor (beta chain) emerged from a study of identical twins. TCRdb ran MiXCR on the 5' RACE reads and lists one entry per CDR3 protein. In the table there are some 570,000 distinct CDR3 sequences, about a fifth of which are singletons. The CDR3 loop spans 15 amino acids. The V end lost 5 bases, the J end lost 4 bases, and 14 bases lay between the germline ends. Looked up from germline, CDR1 is KGHSH and CDR2 is LQKENI. This clonotype was observed a handful of times. These same data were also listed under a study on yellow fever vaccine responses in identical twins.

Sequencing input: CD4+ T cells sorted from blood. This TCR was recovered from a woman aged 18-29 years in good health. The V call is TRBV18, the J call TRBJ2-2; D is undetermined. The DNA for the CDR3 is TGTGCCAGCTCATCAGAACAAGGAACCACCGGGGAGCTGTTTTTT. Encoded protein: CASSSEQGTTGELFF.